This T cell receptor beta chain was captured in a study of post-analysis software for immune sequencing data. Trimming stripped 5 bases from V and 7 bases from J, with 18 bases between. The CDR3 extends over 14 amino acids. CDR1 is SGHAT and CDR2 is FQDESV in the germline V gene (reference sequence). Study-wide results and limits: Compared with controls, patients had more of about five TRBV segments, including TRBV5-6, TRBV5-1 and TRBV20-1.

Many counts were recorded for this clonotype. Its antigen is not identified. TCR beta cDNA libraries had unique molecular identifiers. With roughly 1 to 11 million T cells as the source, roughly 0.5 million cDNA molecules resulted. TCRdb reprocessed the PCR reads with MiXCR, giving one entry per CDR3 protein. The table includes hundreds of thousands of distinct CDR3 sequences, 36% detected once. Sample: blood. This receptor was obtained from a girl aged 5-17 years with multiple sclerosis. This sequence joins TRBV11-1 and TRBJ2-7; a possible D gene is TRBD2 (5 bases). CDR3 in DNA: TGTGCCAGCAGCCAAGGCGGAGCCTCGGGGGAGCAGTACTTC. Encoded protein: CASSQGGASGEQYF.